These T cell receptor beta chains were read from a single sample in a study of post-analysis software for immune sequencing data. Using its own MiXCR run on the PCR reads, TCRdb lists one record per CDR3 protein. The repertoire holds about 560,000 distinct CDR3 sequences, with 44% as singletons. Input material: blood. The receptors stem from a girl aged 10 to 17 with multiple sclerosis. Both conserved end residues are part of each CDR3. Fields, in order: D gene, V gene, clone size, J gene, CDR3 protein, CDR3 DNA. D genes are given only for firm matches. Where a row states a size, it is once, few, many or the class of an expanded clone; other rows omit it.

-	TRBV7-2	-	TRBJ2-2	CASKRGTNTGELFF	TGTGCCAGCAAACGGGGAACGAACACCGGGGAGCTGTTTTTT
TRBD1	TRBV7-9	-	TRBJ1-2	CASSSLGQGYGYTF	TGTGCCAGCAGCTCCTTGGGACAGGGATATGGCTACACCTTC
-	TRBV6-4	-	TRBJ2-1	CASSVVLGEGNEQFF	TGTGCCAGCAGTGTAGTTCTAGGGGAAGGCAATGAGCAGTTCTTC
-	TRBV6-2/TRBV6-3	few	TRBJ1-2	CASSYDLPYGYTF	TGTGCCAGCAGTTATGACCTTCCCTATGGCTACACCTTC
TRBD2	TRBV14	few	TRBJ2-5	CASSQAGLGILEYF	TGTGCCAGCAGCCAAGCGGGACTAGGAATATTGGAGTACTTC
-	TRBV4-2	few	TRBJ2-7	CASSQDGLASREQYF	TGTGCCAGCAGCCAAGACGGGCTAGCGAGCCGCGAGCAGTACTTC
-	TRBV15	-	TRBJ2-3	CATSTLSDTQYF	TGTGCCACCAGCACGTTATCCGATACGCAGTATTTT
TRBD1	TRBV4-1	few	TRBJ2-6	CASSQDPQGAPYSGANVLTF	TGCGCCAGCAGCCAAGATCCCCAGGGGGCGCCTTACTCTGGGGCCAACGTCCTGACTTTC
-	TRBV25-1	-	TRBJ2-5	CASSDFQETQYF	TGTGCCAGCAGTGATTTTCAAGAGACCCAGTACTTC
-	TRBV29-1	few	TRBJ2-7	CSVVEGQLSSYEQYF	TGCAGCGTCGTTGAAGGACAGCTATCCTCCTACGAGCAGTACTTC
-	TRBV3-1	-	TRBJ1-2	CASSQDLDGHGYTF	TGTGCCAGCAGCCAAGATCTCGACGGCCATGGCTACACCTTC
TRBD1	TRBV12-3/TRBV12-4	few	TRBJ1-2	CASSPYRGGYTF	TGTGCCAGCAGTCCCTACAGGGGTGGCTACACCTTC
-	TRBV11-3	once	TRBJ2-7	CASCVRGLSEGSYNEQYF	TGTGCCAGCTGCGTCAGGGGTTTAAGTGAGGGGTCCTACAATGAGCAGTACTTC